Presented here are 22 T cell receptor beta chains from one specimen sequenced in a study of CD8 T cells in Susac syndrome. cDNA came from roughly 0.47 to 1 ug RNA primed by random hexamers. TCRdb independently ran MiXCR on the immunoSEQ multiplex PCR reads; one entry per CDR3 protein. The sample consists of roughly 100,000 distinct CDR3 sequences, around 94% of them appearing once. The sequenced sample consisted of CD8+ T cells from PBMCs. The receptors were gathered from a human donor with Susac syndrome.

The count of this clonotype is one. The chain combines TRBV20-1 with TRBJ2-7; 7 bases map to TRBD1. The CDR3 length is 12 residues. CDR1 DFQATT and CDR2 SNEGSKA come from the germline V gene (reference sequence). J lost 6 bases, V lost 2 bases, and 4 bases had no gene match. CDR3 sequence (DNA): TGCAGTGCTAGATCTTGGGACAGCGAGCAGTACTTC. Encoded protein: CSARSWDSEQYF.

The V and J genes are TRBV7-8 and TRBJ2-3, with 8 bases lining up with TRBD2. Germline V gene lookup returns CDR1 SGHVS and CDR2 FQNEAQ. The CDR3 loop spans 16 amino acids. Trimming took 5 bases from V and 3 from J; bases not matched to a gene: 10. The CDR3 is CASSPAAGGRTDTQYF. The CDR3 bases are TGTGCCAGCAGCCCAGCGGCGGGGGGAAGGACAGATACGCAGTATTTT.

This chain links TRBV7-9 with TRBJ2-1; no clear D. Trimming took 5 bases from V and 6 from J, leaving 17 bases between them. The length of the CDR3 is 15 residues. Per the germline V gene, CDR1 is SEHNR and CDR2 is FQNEAQ (reference sequence). The DNA of the CDR3 is TGTGCCAGCAGCCCACCCCTAGGTCGAATCAATGAGCAGTTCTTC. Encoded protein: CASSPPLGRINEQFF.

The chain is built from TRBV20-1 and TRBJ2-5, with a possible D match to TRBD2 (7 bases). This CDR3 region has 14 residues. The V end was cut by 6 bases, the J end by 5 bases, with 19 bases between. In germline, CDR1 is DFQATT, CDR2 SNEGSKA (reference sequence). The CDR3 protein is CSARGGGAGETQYF. In nucleotides, the CDR3 is TGCAGTGCGCGAGGAGGGGGGGCCGGGGAGACCCAGTACTTC.

The chain joins TRBV12-3 or TRBV12-4 to TRBJ2-2, with D possibly matching TRBD2 (6 bases). The CDR3 loop spans 15 amino acids. V was trimmed by 7 bases and J by 1 base, leaving 13 bases between them. CDR3 bases: TGTGCCAGCAATATCGGGGACTGGAACACCGGGGAGCTGTTTTTT. Translation gives CASNIGDWNTGELFF.

The CDR3 here is CASSTPTVPEQYF. The CDR3 nucleotides read TGTGCCAGCAGCACCCCGACAGTCCCCGAGCAGTACTTC. This rearrangement joins TRBV7-9 to TRBJ2-7; D possibly corresponds to TRBD1 (5 bases). CDR1 and CDR2 (germline): SEHNR, FQNEAQ (reference sequence). V lost 5 bases to trimming and J lost 6 bases, with 14 bases between them. CDR3 size: 13 residues. Full variable domain (missing parts from reference TRBV7-9 and TRBJ2-7): DTGVSQNPRHKITKRGQNVTFRCDPISEHNRLYWYRQTLGQGPEFLTYFQNEAQLEKSRLLSDRFSAERPKGSFSTLEIQRTEQGDSAMYLCASSTPTVPEQYFGPGTRLTVT.

The chain combines TRBV9 with TRBJ2-1; D possibly corresponds to TRBD1 (6 bases). Trimming stripped 4 bases from V and 4 bases from J, with 21 bases between. The CDR3 contains 17 residues. Per the germline V gene, CDR1 is SGDLS and CDR2 is YYNGEE. CDR3 loop: CASSFPGAYTPYNEQFF. The CDR3 DNA reads TGTGCCAGCAGCTTCCCAGGGGCCTACACCCCTTACAATGAGCAGTTCTTC.

The V call is TRBV12-3 or TRBV12-4, the J call TRBJ1-2, with D possibly TRBD1 on 6 matching bases. The CDR3 loop spans 13 amino acids. V was trimmed by 2 bases and J by 8 bases, leaving 12 bases between them. CDR3 bases: TGTGCCAGCAGTTTATTACCAGGGGAAGGCTACACCTTC. Protein: CASSLLPGEGYTF.

J is TRBJ2-1 and V is TRBV19; D may be TRBD2 (6 bases). With 5 bases removed from V and 8 bases from J, the gap between germline ends came to 16 bases. The CDR3 extends over 14 amino acids. CDR1 and CDR2 (germline): LNHDA, SQIVND (reference sequence). The CDR3 region is CASSWRGLVDEQFF. The CDR3 nucleotides read TGTGCCAGTAGTTGGAGGGGCTTAGTCGATGAGCAGTTCTTC. Complete variable domain (other parts from reference TRBV19 and TRBJ2-1): DGGITQSPKYLFRKEGQNVTLSCEQNLNHDAMYWYRQDPGQGLRLIYYSQIVNDFQKGDIAEGYSVSREKKESFPLTVTSAQKNPTAFYLCASSWRGLVDEQFFGPGTRLTVL.

The V and J genes are TRBV7-6 and TRBJ1-3; D not certain. Trimming took off 0 bases at V and 8 bases at J, with 26 bases between the two ends. CDR1 and CDR2 from the germline V gene are SGHVS and FNYEAQ. CDR3 length: 19 residues. CDR3 residues: CASSLAERPMAVTGYTIYF. In DNA form, the CDR3 reads TGTGCCAGCAGCTTAGCAGAGAGACCCATGGCAGTAACGGGTTACACCATATATTTT.

The rearrangement uses TRBV29-1 and TRBJ2-5; D remains unclear. Trimming removed 5 bases at V and 5 bases at J, with 6 bases between. Germline V gives CDR1 SQVTM, CDR2 ANQGSEA. This CDR3 contains 10 residues. The CDR3 region has the DNA TGCAGCGTTACGATGGAGACCCAGTACTTC. Translated, it gives CSVTMETQYF.

CDR3 protein: CASSVGGRGNTEAFF. DNA for the CDR3: TGTGCCAGCAGCGTAGGTGGAAGGGGGAACACTGAAGCTTTCTTT. The J gene is TRBJ1-1, the V gene TRBV9; possibly TRBD1 for D (5 bases). The length of the CDR3 is 15 residues. Trimming left V 0 bases short and J 1 base short, with 10 bases between. CDR1 is SGDLS and CDR2 is YYNGEE in the germline V gene.

The chain employs TRBV6-6 and TRBJ1-1, with D tentatively TRBD1 (6 bases). Trimming removed 4 bases at V and 10 bases at J, with 16 bases between. Germline assignment: CDR1 MNHNY and CDR2 SVGAGI (reference sequence). This CDR3 spans 13 amino acids. CDR3 loop: CASSSGTIEGAFF. The DNA for the CDR3 is TGTGCCAGCAGTTCTGGGACAATCGAAGGAGCTTTCTTT.

V and J are TRBV14 and TRBJ2-1; a weak D match, TRBD2 (5 bases). V gave up 1 base and J gave up 6 bases, with 16 bases separating them. Germline values: CDR1 SGHDN, CDR2 FVKESK. This CDR3 has 16 residues. In DNA, the CDR3 is TGTGCCAGCAGCCAAGTTGAGGGATTTGGGATCAATGAGCAGTTCTTC. Residues: CASSQVEGFGINEQFF.

The rearrangement uses TRBV12-3 or TRBV12-4 and TRBJ2-5; unclear D gene. V was trimmed by 6 bases and J by 4 bases, leaving 15 bases between them. This CDR3 has 14 residues. The chain's CDR3 is CASSPPNDLETQYF. DNA of the CDR3: TGTGCCAGCAGCCCCCCTAACGATCTAGAGACCCAGTACTTC.

In this sample, this clonotype turned up once. V gene TRBV14 combines with J gene TRBJ2-1; D is perhaps TRBD1 (6 bases). CDR3 length equals 16 residues. CDR1 SGHDN and CDR2 FVKESK come from the germline V gene. V was cut by 5 bases and J by 6 bases, with 20 bases left in between. CDR3 DNA sequence: TGTGCCAGCAGCGCGTACAGGGTATCACTGGGCAATGAGCAGTTCTTC. This sequence encodes CASSAYRVSLGNEQFF.

The chain couples TRBV7-8 to TRBJ1-4; D may be TRBD1 (6 bases). The CDR3 is made up of 14 amino acids. V was shortened by 1 base and J by 6 bases, with 9 bases between the two germline ends. Germline V gives CDR1 SGHVS, CDR2 FQNEAQ. The CDR3 bases are TGTGCCAGCAGCTTAGAACAGGGCGATGAAAAACTGTTTTTT. Translation gives CASSLEQGDEKLFF.

The chain is built from TRBV19 and TRBJ1-1; D remains unclear. The CDR3 sequence is 13 residues long. The V gene lost 5 bases and the J gene lost 0 bases, with 7 bases spanning the gap. The germline gives CDR1 LNHDA, CDR2 SQIVND (reference sequence). This CDR3 reads CASSHDMNTEAFF. As DNA, the CDR3 is TGTGCCAGTAGTCACGACATGAACACTGAAGCTTTCTTT. The entire variable domain, with the rest obtained from reference TRBV19 and TRBJ1-1, is as follows: DGGITQSPKYLFRKEGQNVTLSCEQNLNHDAMYWYRQDPGQGLRLIYYSQIVNDFQKGDIAEGYSVSREKKESFPLTVTSAQKNPTAFYLCASSHDMNTEAFFGQGTRLTVV.

The V call is TRBV12-3 or TRBV12-4, the J call TRBJ2-3, with D possibly matching TRBD1 (6 bases). The CDR3 extends over 13 amino acids. Trimming took off 4 bases at V and 5 bases at J, with 10 bases between the two ends. In DNA, the CDR3 is TGTGCCAGCAGTTCGGGACACCAAGATACGCAGTATTTT. Amino acid sequence: CASSSGHQDTQYF.

This sequence joins TRBV20-1 and TRBJ1-2; TRBD1 matches at 9 bases. Germline lookup yields CDR1 DFQATT and CDR2 SNEGSKA (reference sequence). V trimming: 1 base; J trimming: 6 bases; junction bases outside the gene matches: 6. CDR3 length: 14 amino acids. The DNA of the CDR3 is TGCAGTGCTAGAGCCCCGGGACAGGGAGATGGCTACACCTTC. This translates into CSARAPGQGDGYTF.

V usage is TRBV16 and J usage is TRBJ1-2; tentatively, D is TRBD1 (5 bases). Trimming left V 3 bases short and J 8 bases short, with 10 bases between. This CDR3 is 12 amino acids long. Germline CDR1 and CDR2: KGHSY and FQNENV. CDR3 in DNA: TGTGCCAGCAGCCAGTCACAGGCGGGCTACACCTTC. Its protein is CASSQSQAGYTF.

The chain recombines TRBV6-2 or TRBV6-3 with TRBJ2-1; D remains unclear. Trimming took 2 bases from V and 10 from J, leaving 6 bases between them. This CDR3 is 11 amino acids long. Germline V gene data show CDR1 as MNHEY and CDR2 as SVGEGT. CDR3 sequence reads: CASSYGTEQFF. Here the CDR3 DNA reads TGTGCCAGCAGTTACGGCACGGAGCAGTTCTTC.